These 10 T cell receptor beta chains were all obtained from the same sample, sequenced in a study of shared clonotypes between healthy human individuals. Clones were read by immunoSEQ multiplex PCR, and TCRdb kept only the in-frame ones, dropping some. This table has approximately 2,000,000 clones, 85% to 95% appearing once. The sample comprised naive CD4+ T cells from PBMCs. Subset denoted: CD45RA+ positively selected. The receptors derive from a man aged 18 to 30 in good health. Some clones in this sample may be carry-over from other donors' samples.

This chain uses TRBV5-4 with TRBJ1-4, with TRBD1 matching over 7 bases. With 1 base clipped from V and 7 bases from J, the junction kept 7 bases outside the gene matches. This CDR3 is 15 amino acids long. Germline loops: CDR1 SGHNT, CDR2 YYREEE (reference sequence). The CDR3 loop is CASSLPGQMGEKLFF. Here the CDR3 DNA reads TGTGCCAGCAGCTTGCCGGGACAGATGGGTGAAAAACTGTTTTTT.

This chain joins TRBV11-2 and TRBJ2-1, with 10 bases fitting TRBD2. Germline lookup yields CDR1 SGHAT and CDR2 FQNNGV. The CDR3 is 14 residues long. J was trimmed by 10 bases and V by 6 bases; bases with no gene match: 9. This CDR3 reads CASSGSSGSVEQFF. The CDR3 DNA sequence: TGTGCCAGCAGTGGATCTAGCGGGAGTGTGGAGCAGTTCTTC.

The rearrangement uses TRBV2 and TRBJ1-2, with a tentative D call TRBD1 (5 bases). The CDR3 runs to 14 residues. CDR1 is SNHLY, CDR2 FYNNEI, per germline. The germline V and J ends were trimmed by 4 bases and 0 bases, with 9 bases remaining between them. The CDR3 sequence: CASSGSTANYGYTF. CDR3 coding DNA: TGTGCCAGCAGTGGATCGACAGCTAACTATGGCTACACCTTC.

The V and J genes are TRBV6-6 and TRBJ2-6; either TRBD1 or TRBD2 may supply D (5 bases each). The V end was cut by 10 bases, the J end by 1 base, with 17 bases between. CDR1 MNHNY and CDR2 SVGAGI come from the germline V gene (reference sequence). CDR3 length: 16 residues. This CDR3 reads CATYGTRQSGANVLTF. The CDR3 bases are TGTGCCACCTACGGAACTAGACAGTCTGGGGCCAACGTCCTGACTTTC.

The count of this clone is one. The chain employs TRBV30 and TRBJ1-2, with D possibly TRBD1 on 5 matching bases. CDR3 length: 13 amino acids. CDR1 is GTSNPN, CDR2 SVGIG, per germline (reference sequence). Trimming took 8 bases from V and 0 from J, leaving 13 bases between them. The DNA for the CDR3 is TGTGCCCTAAGACAGCCCGCTAACTATGGCTACACCTTC. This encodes CALRQPANYGYTF.

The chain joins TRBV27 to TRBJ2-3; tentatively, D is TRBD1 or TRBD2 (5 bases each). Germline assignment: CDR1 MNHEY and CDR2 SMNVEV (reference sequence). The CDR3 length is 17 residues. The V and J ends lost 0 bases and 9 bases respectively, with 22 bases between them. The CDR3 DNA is TGTGCCAGCAGTTTATCCAGACAGTGGACAAACCCGGGAACGCAGTATTTT. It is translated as CASSLSRQWTNPGTQYF.

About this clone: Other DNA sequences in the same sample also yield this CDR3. For the CDR3, the DNA is TGCGCCAGCAGCTTGGGTCAGGACTATGGCTACACCTTC. Translation gives CASSLGQDYGYTF. The chain recombines TRBV5-1 with TRBJ1-2; D not certain. Germline V gene lookup returns CDR1 SGHRS and CDR2 YFSETQ. The CDR3 runs 13 residues. V lost 0 bases and J lost 3, with 6 bases in between.

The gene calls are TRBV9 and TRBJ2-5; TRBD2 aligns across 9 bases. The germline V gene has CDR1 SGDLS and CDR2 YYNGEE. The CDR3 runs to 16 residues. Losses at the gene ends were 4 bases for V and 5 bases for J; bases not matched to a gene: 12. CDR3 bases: TGTGCCAGCAGCAAGACTAGCGGAAATGCTGTTGAGACCCAGTACTTC. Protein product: CASSKTSGNAVETQYF.

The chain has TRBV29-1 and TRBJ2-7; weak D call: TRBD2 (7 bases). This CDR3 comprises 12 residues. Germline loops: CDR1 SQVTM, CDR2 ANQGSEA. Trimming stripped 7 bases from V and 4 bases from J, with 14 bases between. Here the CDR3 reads CSGGGGTYEQYF. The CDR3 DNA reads TGCAGCGGAGGGGGGGGGACTTACGAGCAGTACTTC.

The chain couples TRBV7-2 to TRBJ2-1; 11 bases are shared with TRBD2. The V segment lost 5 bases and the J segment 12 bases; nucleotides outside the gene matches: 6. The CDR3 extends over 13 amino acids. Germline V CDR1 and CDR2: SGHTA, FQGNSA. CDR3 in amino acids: CASSPTSGSGQFF. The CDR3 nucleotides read TGTGCCAGCAGCCCAACTAGCGGGAGCGGGCAGTTCTTC.